A selection of T cell receptor beta chains follows, all from one sample in a study of STAT5B mutations in CD4+ large granular lymphocyte leukemia. Using immunoSEQ multiplex PCR, the repertoire was profiled, and TCRdb retains in-frame clones only, with some absent. The data hold roughly 30,000 clones, with 70% to 90% observed a single time. Source material: CD4+ T cells from blood buffy coats. The receptors shown here come from a human donor in good health. CDR3s include the opening cysteine and the closing phenylalanine or tryptophan. Fields, in order: clone size, J gene, D gene, V gene, CDR3 DNA, CDR3 protein. A D gene is named only where the DNA matches it firmly. Clone size is shown for a subset of rows, as once, few, many or a class of expanded clone.

abundance: few; j_gene: TRBJ2-2; d_gene: -; v_gene: TRBV6-4; CDR3nt: TGTGCCAGCAGTGTTGGAGCGGGCTTCCCTCGGGAGCTGTTTTTT; CDR3aa: CASSVGAGFPRELFF
abundance: -; j_gene: TRBJ2-7; d_gene: -; v_gene: TRBV28; CDR3nt: TGTGCCAGCGGCCGCGGGGATAGCGGCTCCTACGAGCAGTACTTC; CDR3aa: CASGRGDSGSYEQYF
abundance: -; j_gene: TRBJ1-1; d_gene: -; v_gene: TRBV14; CDR3nt: TGTGCCAGCAGCCAAGTGCAGGGGTTCACTGAAGCTTTCTTT; CDR3aa: CASSQVQGFTEAFF
abundance: -; j_gene: TRBJ2-3; d_gene: -; v_gene: TRBV4-3; CDR3nt: TGCGCCAGCAGCCAAGGGCAGGGTAGCACAGATACGCAGTATTTT; CDR3aa: CASSQGQGSTDTQYF
abundance: -; j_gene: TRBJ2-3; d_gene: -; v_gene: TRBV5-1; CDR3nt: TGCGCCAGCAGCTTGGGACGGCCGTCTAGCACAGATACGCAGTATTTT; CDR3aa: CASSLGRPSSTDTQYF
abundance: -; j_gene: TRBJ1-3; d_gene: -; v_gene: TRBV19; CDR3nt: TGTGCCAGTACAAAGTGGGGATCCGGAAACACCATATATTTT; CDR3aa: CASTKWGSGNTIYF
abundance: -; j_gene: TRBJ1-5; d_gene: TRBD1; v_gene: TRBV6-5; CDR3nt: TGTGCCAGCAGTGCTCACAGGGGTCAGCCCCAGCATTTT; CDR3aa: CASSAHRGQPQHF
abundance: -; j_gene: TRBJ1-3; d_gene: -; v_gene: TRBV30; CDR3nt: TGTGCCTGGAGTCCCATCTCGCTCTCTGGGGGAAACACCATATATTTT; CDR3aa: CAWSPISLSGGNTIYF
abundance: few; j_gene: TRBJ2-5; d_gene: -; v_gene: TRBV10-3; CDR3nt: TGTGCCATCAGTAACGGGGACCAAGAGACCCAGTACTTC; CDR3aa: CAISNGDQETQYF
abundance: -; j_gene: TRBJ2-4; d_gene: TRBD1; v_gene: TRBV2; CDR3nt: TGTGCCAGCATACTCCGGACAGGGACCAACATTCAGTACTTC; CDR3aa: CASILRTGTNIQYF
abundance: -; j_gene: TRBJ2-1; d_gene: TRBD1; v_gene: TRBV30; CDR3nt: TGTGCCTGGAGTGCGACAGGGGGCGGTGAGCAGTTCTTC; CDR3aa: CAWSATGGGEQFF
abundance: -; j_gene: TRBJ2-7; d_gene: -; v_gene: TRBV28; CDR3nt: TGTGCCAGCATCGCGCCGCTATCGCCCTACGAGCAGTACTTC; CDR3aa: CASIAPLSPYEQYF
abundance: -; j_gene: TRBJ2-2; d_gene: -; v_gene: TRBV5-4; CDR3nt: TGTGCCAGCAGCTTGGGTCAAGGGGGTGGCAGGGAGCTGTTTTTT; CDR3aa: CASSLGQGGGRELFF
abundance: -; j_gene: TRBJ2-1; d_gene: -; v_gene: TRBV6-1; CDR3nt: TGTGCCAGCAATACCGGGACGAGCGGAAACAATGAGCAGTTCTTC; CDR3aa: CASNTGTSGNNEQFF
abundance: few; j_gene: TRBJ2-7; d_gene: TRBD2; v_gene: TRBV19; CDR3nt: TGTGCCAGTAGTATCGGTCGGGGGGACGAGCAGTACTTC; CDR3aa: CASSIGRGDEQYF
abundance: -; j_gene: TRBJ2-3; d_gene: -; v_gene: TRBV2; CDR3nt: TGTGCCAGCAAACTGACGGGAGTGTCAACAGATACGCAGTATTTT; CDR3aa: CASKLTGVSTDTQYF
abundance: -; j_gene: TRBJ1-1; d_gene: -; v_gene: TRBV29-1; CDR3nt: TGCAGCGTTGAAGGGGGGCCTGTGAACACTGAAGCTTTCTTT; CDR3aa: CSVEGGPVNTEAFF
abundance: -; j_gene: TRBJ2-7; d_gene: -; v_gene: TRBV7-2; CDR3nt: TGTGCCAGCAGCTTAGTAACTCAAGGCGAGCAGTACTTC; CDR3aa: CASSLVTQGEQYF
abundance: -; j_gene: TRBJ2-6; d_gene: -; v_gene: TRBV10-3; CDR3nt: TGTGCCATCAGGTACCGGGACGAAGTAGACTCTGGGGCCAACGTCCTGACTTTC; CDR3aa: CAIRYRDEVDSGANVLTF
abundance: -; j_gene: TRBJ2-7; d_gene: -; v_gene: TRBV5-1; CDR3nt: TGCGCCAGCAGCCTCAGGGGCGAGCAGTACTTC; CDR3aa: CASSLRGEQYF
abundance: -; j_gene: TRBJ2-7; d_gene: TRBD2; v_gene: TRBV7-9; CDR3nt: TGTGCCAGCAGCTTAGCTGGGACTAGCGGGGGACTCTCCTACGAGCAGTACTTC; CDR3aa: CASSLAGTSGGLSYEQYF
abundance: -; j_gene: TRBJ2-1; d_gene: TRBD2; v_gene: TRBV7-9; CDR3nt: TGTGCCAGCAGCTTAGGAGTTGGGACTAGCGGGAGTAATGAGCAGTTCTTC; CDR3aa: CASSLGVGTSGSNEQFF
abundance: -; j_gene: TRBJ2-7; d_gene: -; v_gene: TRBV13; CDR3nt: TGTGCCAGCAGCCCGGCGGTACCCTACGAGCAGTACTTC; CDR3aa: CASSPAVPYEQYF
abundance: -; j_gene: TRBJ1-2; d_gene: -; v_gene: TRBV5-1; CDR3nt: TGCGCCAGCAGCTTGGGCCCGGCAGGGGCCAACTATGGCTACACCTTC; CDR3aa: CASSLGPAGANYGYTF
abundance: once; j_gene: TRBJ1-4; d_gene: -; v_gene: TRBV5-5; CDR3nt: TGTGCCAGCAGCTCACCAAATCAGGGATTCGGTGAAAAACTGTTTTTT; CDR3aa: CASSSPNQGFGEKLFF
abundance: -; j_gene: TRBJ2-3; d_gene: TRBD1; v_gene: TRBV6-5; CDR3nt: TGTGCCAGCAGGCCCGACAGGGGGTTAACAGATACGCAGTATTTT; CDR3aa: CASRPDRGLTDTQYF
abundance: -; j_gene: TRBJ2-3; d_gene: -; v_gene: TRBV11-2; CDR3nt: TGTGCCAGCAGCCCGGAGGTCACAGATACGCAGTATTTT; CDR3aa: CASSPEVTDTQYF
abundance: -; j_gene: TRBJ2-1; d_gene: TRBD2; v_gene: TRBV13; CDR3nt: TGTGCCAGTAAGAAGCGGGAGGGGTTTGAGCAGTTCTTC; CDR3aa: CASKKREGFEQFF
abundance: -; j_gene: TRBJ2-7; d_gene: -; v_gene: TRBV10-3; CDR3nt: TGTGCCATCAGTTGGGGGCAGGGATCCTACGAGCAGTACTTC; CDR3aa: CAISWGQGSYEQYF
abundance: -; j_gene: TRBJ2-7; d_gene: TRBD1; v_gene: TRBV7-3; CDR3nt: TGTGCCAGCAGCTTAACAGGGACAGGCTCATACGAGCAGTACTTC; CDR3aa: CASSLTGTGSYEQYF
abundance: few; j_gene: TRBJ2-5; d_gene: -; v_gene: TRBV7-2; CDR3nt: TGTGCCAGCACCTTGGGGAAGACCCAGTACTTC; CDR3aa: CASTLGKTQYF
abundance: -; j_gene: TRBJ1-2; d_gene: TRBD1; v_gene: TRBV28; CDR3nt: TGTGCCAGCAGTAGACAGGGTCCCTATGGCTACACCTTC; CDR3aa: CASSRQGPYGYTF
abundance: -; j_gene: TRBJ1-5; d_gene: -; v_gene: TRBV10-2; CDR3nt: TGCGCCAGCTCCCCAAACATCTATAGCAATCAGCCCCAGCATTTT; CDR3aa: CASSPNIYSNQPQHF
abundance: -; j_gene: TRBJ1-5; d_gene: -; v_gene: TRBV6-5; CDR3nt: TGTGCCAGCAGTTACTCGGCCCGGGCTGATCAGCCCCAGCATTTT; CDR3aa: CASSYSARADQPQHF
abundance: once; j_gene: TRBJ2-5; d_gene: TRBD2; v_gene: TRBV18; CDR3nt: TGTGCCAGCTCACGAAACTCCCCCCTCCCGGGACTAGAAGAGACCCAGTACTTC; CDR3aa: CASSRNSPLPGLEETQYF
abundance: -; j_gene: TRBJ1-1; d_gene: -; v_gene: TRBV11-3; CDR3nt: TGTGCCAGCAGCTTAGGGGGGCAGGCAATGAACACTGAAGCTTTCTTT; CDR3aa: CASSLGGQAMNTEAFF
abundance: -; j_gene: TRBJ1-2; d_gene: -; v_gene: TRBV5-1; CDR3nt: TGCGCCAGCAGCTTGGGGGGACCCTATGGCTACACCTTC; CDR3aa: CASSLGGPYGYTF
abundance: -; j_gene: TRBJ2-5; d_gene: -; v_gene: TRBV5-1; CDR3nt: TGCGCCAGCGGGGAAAAGGGGGGCCAAGAGACCCAGTACTTC; CDR3aa: CASGEKGGQETQYF
abundance: -; j_gene: TRBJ2-7; d_gene: -; v_gene: TRBV6-5; CDR3nt: TGTGCCAGCAGCCGAACGGGCGGATCCTACGAGCAGTACTTC; CDR3aa: CASSRTGGSYEQYF
abundance: -; j_gene: TRBJ2-1; d_gene: -; v_gene: TRBV4-3; CDR3nt: TGCGCCAGCAGCCAGGATATGTATGGCGCGACCCTCAGCCATGAGCAGTTCTTC; CDR3aa: CASSQDMYGATLSHEQFF
abundance: -; j_gene: TRBJ1-4; d_gene: -; v_gene: TRBV10-1; CDR3nt: TGCGCCAGCAGCGACGGCCGGGGGAATGAAAAACTGTTTTTT; CDR3aa: CASSDGRGNEKLFF
abundance: -; j_gene: TRBJ1-1; d_gene: -; v_gene: TRBV18; CDR3nt: TGTGCCAGCTCACCAAACGAGGACTCAGGGACTGAAGCTTTCTTT; CDR3aa: CASSPNEDSGTEAFF
abundance: -; j_gene: TRBJ2-1; d_gene: TRBD2; v_gene: TRBV6-5; CDR3nt: TGTGCCAGCTCCGGACTAGCGGGTCCTCAGCAGTTCTTC; CDR3aa: CASSGLAGPQQFF
abundance: -; j_gene: TRBJ2-7; d_gene: TRBD2; v_gene: TRBV4-1; CDR3nt: TGCGCCAGCAGCCCAAGAGGAGTTGCGGGAGGGGACTACGAGCAGTACTTC; CDR3aa: CASSPRGVAGGDYEQYF
abundance: -; j_gene: TRBJ2-5; d_gene: -; v_gene: TRBV7-2; CDR3nt: TGTGCCAGCGCCTCGGTGCGAGAGACCCAGTACTTC; CDR3aa: CASASVRETQYF
abundance: -; j_gene: TRBJ2-2; d_gene: -; v_gene: TRBV7-9; CDR3nt: TGTGCCAGCAGCTTACCTAGAAACACCGGGGAGCTGTTTTTT; CDR3aa: CASSLPRNTGELFF
abundance: -; j_gene: TRBJ1-1; d_gene: -; v_gene: TRBV2; CDR3nt: TGTGCCAGCAGTATCATGGCTGAAGCTTTCTTT; CDR3aa: CASSIMAEAFF
abundance: once; j_gene: TRBJ1-4; d_gene: TRBD1; v_gene: TRBV14; CDR3nt: TGTGCCAGCAGCCAAGATTACAGGGGCAAACTGTTTTTT; CDR3aa: CASSQDYRGKLFF
abundance: -; j_gene: TRBJ2-7; d_gene: -; v_gene: TRBV28; CDR3nt: TGTGCCAGCAGTACAAACGCGGCGGGGAACTACGAGCAGTACTTC; CDR3aa: CASSTNAAGNYEQYF
abundance: -; j_gene: TRBJ2-5; d_gene: -; v_gene: TRBV9; CDR3nt: TGTGCCAGCAGCGTAGGGGTGGGGAAGACCCAGTACTTC; CDR3aa: CASSVGVGKTQYF
abundance: -; j_gene: TRBJ2-6; d_gene: -; v_gene: TRBV19; CDR3nt: TGTGCCAGTAGTATACTAGTCTCTGGGGCCAACGTCCTGACTTTC; CDR3aa: CASSILVSGANVLTF
abundance: -; j_gene: TRBJ2-3; d_gene: -; v_gene: TRBV14; CDR3nt: TGTGCCAGCAGCCCTGGTCGCTATACAGATACGCAGTATTTT; CDR3aa: CASSPGRYTDTQYF
abundance: -; j_gene: TRBJ2-6; d_gene: -; v_gene: TRBV30; CDR3nt: TGTGCCTGGGAGGGGGCTGGGGCCAACGTCCTGACTTTC; CDR3aa: CAWEGAGANVLTF